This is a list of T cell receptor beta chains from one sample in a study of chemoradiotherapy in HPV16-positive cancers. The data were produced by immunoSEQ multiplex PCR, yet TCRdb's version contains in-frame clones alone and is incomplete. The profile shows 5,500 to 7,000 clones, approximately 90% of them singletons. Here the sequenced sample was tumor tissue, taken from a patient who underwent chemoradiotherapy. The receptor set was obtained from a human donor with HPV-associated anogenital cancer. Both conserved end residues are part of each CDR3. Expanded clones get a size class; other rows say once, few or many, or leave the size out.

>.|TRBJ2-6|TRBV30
CAWTKRGQASGANVLTF
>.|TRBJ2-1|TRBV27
CASSPLTGTAYNEQFF
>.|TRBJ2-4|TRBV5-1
CASSPERSSGALAKNIQYF
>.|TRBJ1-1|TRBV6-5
CASRPGVGEAFF
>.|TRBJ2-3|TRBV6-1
CASSASSGGYTDTQYF
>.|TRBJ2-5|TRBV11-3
CASSLTSGILETQYF
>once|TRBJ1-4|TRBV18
CASSPAGGSREKLFF
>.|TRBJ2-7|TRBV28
CASTRGYSSYEQYF
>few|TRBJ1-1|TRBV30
CAWSVAGDEGFF
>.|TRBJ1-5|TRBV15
CATSGLGLSNQPQHF
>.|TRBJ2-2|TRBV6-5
CASSYRGGWNTGELFF